This T cell receptor beta chain is drawn from a study of T cells in Graves' hyperthyroidism and ophthalmopathy. With 5 bases removed from V and 4 bases from J, the gap between germline ends came to 6 bases. Germline V gives CDR1 SGHTA, CDR2 FQGTGA. CDR3 length: 13 residues. Amplification targeted TCR beta CDR3 regions from RNA transcripts. The HTBI primer set drove a first-round RT-PCR of the TCR CDR3. MiXCR, run by TCRdb on the multiplex PCR reads, gives a single entry per CDR3 protein. The sample holds some 460,000 distinct CDR3 sequences; approximately 14% are singletons and the top ten take roughly 8%. Extraction of PBMCs used 7.5 to 10 ml of fresh peripheral blood.

Sequenced input: blood. This chain uses TRBV7-3 with TRBJ1-6; D not certain. This clonotype was obtained from a woman between 18 and 29 years old with Graves' hyperthyroidism. CDR3 bases: TGTGCCAGCAGCCGCACATATAATTCACCCCTCCACTTT. Its translation is CASSRTYNSPLHF. Variable domain in full (rest from reference TRBV7-3 and TRBJ1-6): GAGVSQTPSNKVTEKGKYVELRCDPISGHTALYWYRQSLGQGPEFLIYFQGTGAADDSGLPNDRFFAVRPEGSVSTLKIQRTERGDSAVYLCASSRTYNSPLHFGNGTRLTVT.